The next 17 T cell receptor beta chains were all read from a single sample in a study of T cells after posttransplantation cyclophosphamide. Assay: immunoSEQ multiplex PCR; the TCRdb copy retains only in-frame clones and omits some. The sample shows about 40,000 clones, none of them appearing just once. Sample: PBMCs. Every receptor here comes from a woman aged 45-59 years in good health and a related stem cell transplant donor.

This clone has a count of ten or more. This chain joins TRBV10-3 and TRBJ2-7; unclear D gene. The CDR3 spans 16 residues. Germline assignment: CDR1 ENHRY and CDR2 SYGVKD. V was trimmed by 0 bases and J by 6 bases, leaving 18 bases between them. CDR3 DNA sequence: TGTGCCATCAGTGAGTCGGTGGGCCTCGCCTCACTCGAGCAGTACTTC. It codes for CAISESVGLASLEQYF.

This clone was seen only a few times. V usage is TRBV29-1 and J usage is TRBJ1-4, with TRBD1 matching 10 bases. The CDR3 runs 15 residues. The germline V gene encodes CDR1 SQVTM and CDR2 ANQGSEA. Trimming took 5 bases from V and 7 from J; bases not matched to a gene: 10. The CDR3 DNA is TGCAGCGTTACCTTCTCCGGGACAGGGGTTGAAAAACTGTTTTTT. Translating gives CSVTFSGTGVEKLFF.

The table lists this clone with many counts. This chain uses TRBV19 with TRBJ1-3; the D gene is possibly TRBD1 (6 bases). Deletions cut 8 bases from V and 4 bases from J, with 9 bases between. This CDR3 is 12 amino acids long. The germline V gene has CDR1 LNHDA and CDR2 SQIVND (reference sequence). The CDR3 is CASGTLGNTIYF. The CDR3 coding sequence is TGTGCCAGTGGGACACTCGGAAACACCATATATTTT.

This clone was recorded at least ten times. The V gene is TRBV30, the J gene TRBJ2-3; a possible D gene is TRBD2 (6 bases). This CDR3 is 13 amino acids long. V gave up 0 bases and J gave up 5 bases, with 9 bases separating them. Germline values: CDR1 GTSNPN, CDR2 SVGIG (reference sequence). CDR3 protein: CAWSVPGGDTQYF. The CDR3 bases are TGTGCCTGGAGTGTACCCGGGGGAGATACGCAGTATTTT.

This clone ranks as medium-sized (0.01 to 0.1%). The J gene is TRBJ1-2, the V gene TRBV28; 8 bases agree with TRBD1. The CDR3 is 13 amino acids. The germline gives CDR1 MDHEN, CDR2 SYDVKM. V dropped 3 bases and J dropped 8; count of bases not matched to a gene: 5. CDR3 nucleotides: TGTGCCAGCAGTTTTACAGCAGGGGGCGGCTACACCTTC. It is translated as CASSFTAGGGYTF.

This clone was seen repeatedly, ten times or more. The chain is built from TRBV5-8 and TRBJ2-3; 12 bases fit TRBD2. V lost 6 bases to trimming and J lost 1 base; unmatched junction nucleotides: 6. Germline lookup yields CDR1 SGHTS and CDR2 YDEGEE. The CDR3 is made up of 16 amino acids. The CDR3 reads CASTRRLAGGTDTQYF. CDR3 DNA: TGTGCCAGCACCCGAAGACTAGCGGGAGGCACAGATACGCAGTATTTT.

Many counts were recorded for this clone. The chain carries TRBV2 and TRBJ1-2; a weak D match, TRBD1 (6 bases). Germline V gives CDR1 SNHLY, CDR2 FYNNEI. The V end was cut by 10 bases, the J end by 4 bases, with 19 bases between. The CDR3 extends over 14 amino acids. The CDR3 reads CATLGGGSIYGYTF. The CDR3, as DNA: TGTGCCACCCTAGGGGGGGGCTCAATCTATGGCTACACCTTC.

This clone has a count of ten or more. Other nucleotide sequences in the sample specify the same CDR3. The gene calls are TRBV25-1 and TRBJ1-1; 11 bases align to TRBD1. Germline CDR1 and CDR2: MGHDK and SYGVNS. Germline trimming cut 1 base from V and 5 bases from J; bases unmatched to any gene: 3. The CDR3 loop spans 15 amino acids. The DNA of the CDR3 is TGTGCCAGCAGTGAATCTGGGACAGGGGGGACTGAAGCTTTCTTT. It translates to CASSESGTGGTEAFF.

This clone occurred many times. The genes are TRBV19 and TRBJ2-3, with 7 bases that match TRBD2. V trimming: 5 bases; J trimming: 2 bases; junction bases outside the gene matches: 7. The CDR3 sequence is 15 residues long. Per the germline V gene, CDR1 is LNHDA and CDR2 is SQIVND (reference sequence). The CDR3: CASSSLGTNTDTQYF. CDR3 DNA sequence: TGTGCCAGTAGTTCTCTGGGGACTAACACAGATACGCAGTATTTT.

At least ten counts were recorded for this clone. This chain connects TRBV5-8 to TRBJ2-1, with 9 bases that match TRBD1. Germline values: CDR1 SGHTS, CDR2 YDEGEE. This CDR3 has 15 residues. With V trimmed by 3 bases and J by 9 bases, 10 bases remained unmatched. DNA of the CDR3: TGTGCCAGCAGCTCCTTGGGACAGGGCTTCGGTGAGCAGTTCTTC. Translating gives CASSSLGQGFGEQFF.

This clone was counted at least ten times. V gene TRBV5-1 combines with J gene TRBJ1-2; no reliable D call. This CDR3 is 12 amino acids long. Germline CDR1 and CDR2: SGHRS and YFSETQ. The germline V and J ends were trimmed by 4 bases and 7 bases, with 11 bases remaining between them. The CDR3 nucleotides read TGCGCCAGCAGCCAGTCGACAATTGGCTACACCTTC. This translates into CASSQSTIGYTF.

This clone was detected a few times. This chain uses TRBV27 with TRBJ1-2; TRBD1 might be the D (6 bases). Trimming left V 2 bases short and J 4 bases short, with 14 bases between. Per germline, CDR1 MNHEY and CDR2 SMNVEV (reference sequence). The CDR3 totals 15 residues. In DNA form, the CDR3 reads TGTGCCAGCAGTTTAGCGCAGGGGTCTACCTATGGCTACACCTTC. This gives the protein CASSLAQGSTYGYTF.

This clone was seen at least ten times. This chain links TRBV18 with TRBJ2-7; TRBD1 matches 7 bases. J gave up 6 bases and V 3 bases, and 5 bases lay outside the gene matches. CDR1 KGHSH and CDR2 LQKENI come from the germline V gene. The CDR3 contains 13 residues. CDR3 sequence: CASSPKQGREQYF. The DNA of the CDR3 is TGTGCCAGCTCACCTAAACAGGGGCGCGAGCAGTACTTC.

This clone was recorded at least ten times. This chain uses TRBV6-6 with TRBJ1-1; D is undetermined. CDR1 is MNHNY, CDR2 SVGAGI, per germline (reference sequence). With 7 bases removed from V and 0 bases from J, the gap between germline ends came to 12 bases. CDR3 length: 14 amino acids. DNA for the CDR3: TGTGCCAGCATCCCCAACAATATGAACACTGAAGCTTTCTTT. It translates to CASIPNNMNTEAFF.

Ten or more counts support this clone. V and J are TRBV5-5 and TRBJ1-1; TRBD1 agrees at 7 bases. The trim removed 3 bases at V and 0 bases at J, leaving 5 bases unmatched. The CDR3 has 15 amino acids. Per the germline V gene, CDR1 is SGHKS and CDR2 is YYEKEE (reference sequence). CDR3 coding DNA: TGTGCCAGCAGCTCCCTAACAGGGGTGAACACTGAAGCTTTCTTT. This gives the protein CASSSLTGVNTEAFF.

This clone was observed many times. The rearrangement uses TRBV5-1 and TRBJ1-2; TRBD1 matches 8 bases. Germline CDR1 SGHRS, CDR2 YFSETQ. Germline trimming cut 4 bases from V and 8 bases from J; bases unmatched to any gene: 1. The CDR3 spans 11 residues. The CDR3 protein is CASSRTGGYTF. The CDR3 DNA follows: TGCGCCAGCAGCAGGACAGGGGGCTACACCTTC.

Many counts were recorded for this clone. The chain recombines TRBV19 with TRBJ1-1; 9 bases are a match to TRBD1. The germline gives CDR1 LNHDA, CDR2 SQIVND (reference sequence). The CDR3 has 14 amino acids. V shed 6 bases and J 8 bases; nucleotides not matched to a gene: 10. Written as DNA, the CDR3 is TGTGCCAGTAGAACAGGACAGGGGAGTAGCGAAGCTTTCTTT. Its protein product is CASRTGQGSSEAFF.